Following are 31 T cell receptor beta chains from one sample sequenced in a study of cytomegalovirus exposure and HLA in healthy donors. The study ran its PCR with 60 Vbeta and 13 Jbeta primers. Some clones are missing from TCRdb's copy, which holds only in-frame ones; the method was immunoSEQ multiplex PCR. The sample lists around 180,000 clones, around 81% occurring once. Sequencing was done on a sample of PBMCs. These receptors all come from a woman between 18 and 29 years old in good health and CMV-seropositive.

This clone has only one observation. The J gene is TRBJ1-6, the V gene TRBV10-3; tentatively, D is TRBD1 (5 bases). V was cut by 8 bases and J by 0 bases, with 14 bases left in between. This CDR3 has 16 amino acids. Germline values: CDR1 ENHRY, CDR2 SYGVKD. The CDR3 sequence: CAISYRQSSYNSPLHF. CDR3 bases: TGTGCCATCTCGTACCGACAGAGCTCCTATAATTCACCCCTCCACTTT.

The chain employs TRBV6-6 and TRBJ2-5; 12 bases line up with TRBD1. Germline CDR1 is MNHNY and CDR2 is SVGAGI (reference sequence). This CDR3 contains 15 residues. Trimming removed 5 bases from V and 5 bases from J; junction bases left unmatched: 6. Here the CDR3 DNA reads TGTGCCAGCAGTCCCGGGACAGGGGGCGCGGAGACCCAGTACTTC. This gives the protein CASSPGTGGAETQYF.

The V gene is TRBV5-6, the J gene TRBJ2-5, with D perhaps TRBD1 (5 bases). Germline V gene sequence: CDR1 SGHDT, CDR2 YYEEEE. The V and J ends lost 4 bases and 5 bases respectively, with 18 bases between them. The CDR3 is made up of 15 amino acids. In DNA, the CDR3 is TGTGCCAGCAGCCACCGGTTCGGCCAGGGCGAGACCCAGTACTTC. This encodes CASSHRFGQGETQYF.

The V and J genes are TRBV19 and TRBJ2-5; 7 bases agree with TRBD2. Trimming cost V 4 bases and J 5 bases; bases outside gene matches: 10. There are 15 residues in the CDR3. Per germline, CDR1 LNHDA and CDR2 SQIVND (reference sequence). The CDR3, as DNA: TGTGCCAGTAGTAAGGAGCGACACGGGAGGGAGACCCAGTACTTC. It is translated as CASSKERHGRETQYF. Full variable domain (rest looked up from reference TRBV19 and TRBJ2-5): DGGITQSPKYLFRKEGQNVTLSCEQNLNHDAMYWYRQDPGQGLRLIYYSQIVNDFQKGDIAEGYSVSREKKESFPLTVTSAQKNPTAFYLCASSKERHGRETQYFGPGTRLLVL.

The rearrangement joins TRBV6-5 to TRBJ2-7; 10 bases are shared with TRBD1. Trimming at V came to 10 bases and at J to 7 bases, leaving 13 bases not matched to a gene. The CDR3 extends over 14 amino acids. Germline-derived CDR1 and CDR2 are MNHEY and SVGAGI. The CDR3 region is CATRSGQGSSEQYF. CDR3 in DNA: TGTGCCACCCGTTCGGGACAGGGGTCGAGTGAGCAGTACTTC.

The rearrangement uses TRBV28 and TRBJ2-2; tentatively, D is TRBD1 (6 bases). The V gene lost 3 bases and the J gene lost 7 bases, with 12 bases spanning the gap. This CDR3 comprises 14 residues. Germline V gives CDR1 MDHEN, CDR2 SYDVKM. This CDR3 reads CASSFSYRDGELFF. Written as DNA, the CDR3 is TGTGCCAGCAGTTTCTCATACAGGGACGGGGAGCTGTTTTTT. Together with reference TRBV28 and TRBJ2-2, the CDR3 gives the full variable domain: DVKVTQSSRYLVKRTGEKVFLECVQDMDHENMFWYRQDPGLGLRLIYFSYDVKMKEKGDIPEGYSVSREKKERFSLILESASTNQTSMYLCASSFSYRDGELFFGEGSRLTVL.

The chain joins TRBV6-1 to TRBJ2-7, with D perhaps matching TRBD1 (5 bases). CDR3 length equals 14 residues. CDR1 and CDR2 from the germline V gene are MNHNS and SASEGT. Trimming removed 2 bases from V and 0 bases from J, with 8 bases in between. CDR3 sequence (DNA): TGTGCCAGCAGTGAACTGGACAACTCCTACGAGCAGTACTTC. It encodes CASSELDNSYEQYF.

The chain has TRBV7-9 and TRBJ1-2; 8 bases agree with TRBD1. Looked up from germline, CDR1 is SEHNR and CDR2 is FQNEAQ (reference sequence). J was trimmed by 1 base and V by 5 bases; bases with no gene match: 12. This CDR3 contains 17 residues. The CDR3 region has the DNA TGTGCCAGCAGCCCTACGGGACAGGCCCTCTATAACTATGGCTACACCTTC. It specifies CASSPTGQALYNYGYTF.

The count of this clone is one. CDR3 sequence reads: CASSPTGNVAGELFF. For the CDR3, the DNA is TGTGCCAGCAGCCCAACAGGGAACGTCGCCGGGGAGCTGTTTTTT. The chain links TRBV14 to TRBJ2-2; D might be TRBD1 (6 bases). Germline CDR1 reads SGHDN; CDR2 reads FVKESK. V was clipped by 4 bases and J by 6 bases, with 15 bases between them. There are 15 residues in the CDR3. Variable domain in full (rest from reference TRBV14 and TRBJ2-2): EAGVTQFPSHSVIEKGQTVTLRCDPISGHDNLYWYRRVMGKEIKFLLHFVKESKQDESGMPNNRFLAERTGGTYSTLKVQPAELEDSGVYFCASSPTGNVAGELFFGEGSRLTVL.

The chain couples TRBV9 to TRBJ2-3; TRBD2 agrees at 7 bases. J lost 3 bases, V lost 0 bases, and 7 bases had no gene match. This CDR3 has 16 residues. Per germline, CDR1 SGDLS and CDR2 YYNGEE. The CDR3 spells CASSVAGRELTDTQYF. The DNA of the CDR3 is TGTGCCAGCAGCGTAGCCGGGCGGGAGTTAACAGATACGCAGTATTTT. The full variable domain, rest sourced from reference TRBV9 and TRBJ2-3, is DSGVTQTPKHLITATGQRVTLRCSPRSGDLSVYWYQQSLDQGLQFLIQYYNGEERAKGNILERFSAQQFPDLHSELNLSSLELGDSALYFCASSVAGRELTDTQYFGPGTRLTVL.

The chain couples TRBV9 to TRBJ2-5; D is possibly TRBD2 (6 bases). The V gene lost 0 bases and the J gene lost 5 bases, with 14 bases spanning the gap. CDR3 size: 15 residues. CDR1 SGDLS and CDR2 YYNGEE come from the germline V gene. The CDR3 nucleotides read TGTGCCAGCAGCGTAGCTCCGGCAGGGAGGGAGACCCAGTACTTC. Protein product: CASSVAPAGRETQYF.

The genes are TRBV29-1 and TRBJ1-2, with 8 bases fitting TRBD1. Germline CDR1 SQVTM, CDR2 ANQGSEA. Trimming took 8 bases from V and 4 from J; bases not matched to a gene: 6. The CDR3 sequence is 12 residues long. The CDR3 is CSSKDRVYGYTF. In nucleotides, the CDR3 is TGCAGCTCTAAGGACAGGGTCTATGGCTACACCTTC.

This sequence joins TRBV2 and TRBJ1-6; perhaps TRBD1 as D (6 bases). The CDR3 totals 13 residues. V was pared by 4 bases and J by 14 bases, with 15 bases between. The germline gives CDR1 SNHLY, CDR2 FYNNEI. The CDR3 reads CASSGSGGWTLHF. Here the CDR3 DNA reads TGTGCCAGCAGTGGGTCGGGGGGCTGGACCCTCCACTTT.

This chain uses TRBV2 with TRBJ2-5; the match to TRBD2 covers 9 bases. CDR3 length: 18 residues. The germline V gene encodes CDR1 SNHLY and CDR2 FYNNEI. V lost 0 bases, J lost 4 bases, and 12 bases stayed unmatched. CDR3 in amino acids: CASSEAWLAGIDSETQYF. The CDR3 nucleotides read TGTGCCAGCAGTGAAGCGTGGCTAGCGGGGATAGACTCAGAGACCCAGTACTTC.

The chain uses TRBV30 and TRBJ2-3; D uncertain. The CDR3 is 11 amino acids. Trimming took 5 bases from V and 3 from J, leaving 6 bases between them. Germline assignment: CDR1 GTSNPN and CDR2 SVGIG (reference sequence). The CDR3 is CAWGATDTQYF. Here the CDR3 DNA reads TGTGCCTGGGGAGCTACAGATACGCAGTATTTT.

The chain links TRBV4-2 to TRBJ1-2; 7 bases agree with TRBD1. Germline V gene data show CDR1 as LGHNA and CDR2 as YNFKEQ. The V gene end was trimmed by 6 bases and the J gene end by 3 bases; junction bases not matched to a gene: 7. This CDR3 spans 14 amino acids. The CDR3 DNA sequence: TGTGCCAGCAGTCGGGACAGCCCCGACTATGGCTACACCTTC. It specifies CASSRDSPDYGYTF.

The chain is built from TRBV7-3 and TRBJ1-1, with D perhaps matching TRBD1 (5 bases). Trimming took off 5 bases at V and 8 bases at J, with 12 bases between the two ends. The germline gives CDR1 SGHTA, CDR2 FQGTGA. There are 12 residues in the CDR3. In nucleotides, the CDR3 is TGTGCCAGCAGCCCCGGCGGGGGAGAAGCTTTCTTT. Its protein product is CASSPGGGEAFF.

The CDR3 coding sequence is TGTGCCAGCAGCTTTTCCACGGACAGGGCCACTGGCTACACCTTC. It is translated as CASSFSTDRATGYTF. The V call is TRBV11-2, the J call TRBJ1-2, with 8 bases identical to TRBD1. This CDR3 contains 15 residues. CDR1 is SGHAT and CDR2 is FQNNGV in the germline V gene. After removal of 3 bases from V and 7 bases from J, the junction contained 10 bases not matched to a gene.

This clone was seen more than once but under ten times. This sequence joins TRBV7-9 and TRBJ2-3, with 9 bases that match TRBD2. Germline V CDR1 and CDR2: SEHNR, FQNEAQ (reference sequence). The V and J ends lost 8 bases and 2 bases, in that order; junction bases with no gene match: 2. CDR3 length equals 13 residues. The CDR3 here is CASPGLATDTQYF. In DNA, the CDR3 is TGTGCCAGCCCGGGACTAGCCACAGATACGCAGTATTTT.

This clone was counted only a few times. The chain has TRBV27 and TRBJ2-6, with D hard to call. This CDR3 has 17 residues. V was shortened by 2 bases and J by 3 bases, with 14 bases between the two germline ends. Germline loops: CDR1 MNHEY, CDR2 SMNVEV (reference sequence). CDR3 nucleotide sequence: TGTGCCAGCAGTTTAAAACTCAGGAACGGTGGGGCCAACGTCCTGACTTTC. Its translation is CASSLKLRNGGANVLTF.

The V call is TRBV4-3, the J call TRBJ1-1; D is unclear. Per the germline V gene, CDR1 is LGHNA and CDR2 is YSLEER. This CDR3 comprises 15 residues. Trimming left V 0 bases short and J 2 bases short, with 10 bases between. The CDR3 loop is CASSQEGRRNTEAFF. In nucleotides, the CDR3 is TGCGCCAGCAGCCAAGAGGGGAGGCGAAACACTGAAGCTTTCTTT.

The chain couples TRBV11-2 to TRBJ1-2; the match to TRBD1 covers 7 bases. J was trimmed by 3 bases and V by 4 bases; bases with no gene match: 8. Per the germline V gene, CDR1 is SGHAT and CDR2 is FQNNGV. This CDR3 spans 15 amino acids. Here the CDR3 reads CASSSSGQGDYGYTF. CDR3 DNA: TGTGCCAGCAGCTCGTCGGGGCAGGGGGACTATGGCTACACCTTC.

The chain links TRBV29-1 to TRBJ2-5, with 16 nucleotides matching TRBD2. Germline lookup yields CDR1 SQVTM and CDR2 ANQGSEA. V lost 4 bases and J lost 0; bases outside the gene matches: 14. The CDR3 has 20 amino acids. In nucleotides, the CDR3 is TGCAGCGTTGGGTTGGGACTAGCGGGGGGGCTTTTTCGCCACCAAGAGACCCAGTACTTC. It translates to CSVGLGLAGGLFRHQETQYF. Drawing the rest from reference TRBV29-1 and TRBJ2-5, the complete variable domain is SAVISQKPSRDICQRGTSLTIQCQVDSQVTMMFWYRQQPGQSLTLIATANQGSEATYESGFVIDKFPISRPNLTFSTLTVSNMSPEDSSIYLCSVGLGLAGGLFRHQETQYFGPGTRLLVL.

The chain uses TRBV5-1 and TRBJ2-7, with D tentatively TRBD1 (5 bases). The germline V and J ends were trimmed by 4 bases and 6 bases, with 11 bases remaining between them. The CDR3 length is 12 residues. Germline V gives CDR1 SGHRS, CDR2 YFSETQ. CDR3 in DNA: TGCGCCAGCAGCCTCCAGGGTTTCGAGCAGTACTTC. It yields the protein CASSLQGFEQYF.

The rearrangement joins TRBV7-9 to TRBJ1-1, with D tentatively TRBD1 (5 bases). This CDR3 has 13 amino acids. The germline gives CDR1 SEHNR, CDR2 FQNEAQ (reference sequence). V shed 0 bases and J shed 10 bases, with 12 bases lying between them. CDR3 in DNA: TGTGCCAGCAGCTTAGCGCAGGGTGAGACAGCTTTCTTT. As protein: CASSLAQGETAFF.

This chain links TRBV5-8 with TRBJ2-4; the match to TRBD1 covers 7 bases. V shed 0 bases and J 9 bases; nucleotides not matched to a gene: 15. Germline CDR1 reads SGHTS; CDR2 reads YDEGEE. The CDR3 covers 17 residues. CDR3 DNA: TGTGCCAGCAGCTTGGCGACAGGGTACCTGAGTGATGGCATTCAGTACTTC. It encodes CASSLATGYLSDGIQYF.

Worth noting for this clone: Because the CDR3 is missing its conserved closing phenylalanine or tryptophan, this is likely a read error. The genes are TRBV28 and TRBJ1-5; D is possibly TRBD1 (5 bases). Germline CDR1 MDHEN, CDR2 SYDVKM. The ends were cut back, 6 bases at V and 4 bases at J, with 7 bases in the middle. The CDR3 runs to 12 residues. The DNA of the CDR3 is TGTGCCAGCAGAGCAGGGAATCAGCCCCAGCATCTT. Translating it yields CASRAGNQPQHL.

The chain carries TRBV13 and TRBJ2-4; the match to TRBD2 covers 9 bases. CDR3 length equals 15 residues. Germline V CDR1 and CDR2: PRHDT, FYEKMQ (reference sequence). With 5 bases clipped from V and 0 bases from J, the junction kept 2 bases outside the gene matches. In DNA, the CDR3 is TGTGCCAGCAGCCCTAGCGGGGCAGCCAAAAACATTCAGTACTTC. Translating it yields CASSPSGAAKNIQYF.

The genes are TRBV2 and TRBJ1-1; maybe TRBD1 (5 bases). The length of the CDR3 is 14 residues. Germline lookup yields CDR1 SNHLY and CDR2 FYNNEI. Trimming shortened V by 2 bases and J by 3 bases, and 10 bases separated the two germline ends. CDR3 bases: TGTGCCAGCAGTGAACAGGGATGGGACACTGAAGCTTTCTTT. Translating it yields CASSEQGWDTEAFF.

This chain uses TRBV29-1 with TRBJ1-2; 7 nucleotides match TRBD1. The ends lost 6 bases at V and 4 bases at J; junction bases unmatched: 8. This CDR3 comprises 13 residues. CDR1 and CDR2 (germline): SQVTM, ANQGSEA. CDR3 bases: TGCAGCGTCACGATGACAGGGATCTATGGCTACACCTTC. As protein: CSVTMTGIYGYTF. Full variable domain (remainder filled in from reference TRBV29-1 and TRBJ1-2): SAVISQKPSRDICQRGTSLTIQCQVDSQVTMMFWYRQQPGQSLTLIATANQGSEATYESGFVIDKFPISRPNLTFSTLTVSNMSPEDSSIYLCSVTMTGIYGYTFGSGTRLTVV.

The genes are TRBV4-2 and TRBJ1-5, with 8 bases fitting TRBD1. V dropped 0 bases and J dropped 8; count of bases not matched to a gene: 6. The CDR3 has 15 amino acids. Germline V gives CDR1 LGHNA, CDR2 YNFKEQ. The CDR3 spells CASSQEATGGKPQHF. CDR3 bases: TGTGCCAGCAGCCAAGAAGCCACAGGGGGGAAGCCCCAGCATTTT.